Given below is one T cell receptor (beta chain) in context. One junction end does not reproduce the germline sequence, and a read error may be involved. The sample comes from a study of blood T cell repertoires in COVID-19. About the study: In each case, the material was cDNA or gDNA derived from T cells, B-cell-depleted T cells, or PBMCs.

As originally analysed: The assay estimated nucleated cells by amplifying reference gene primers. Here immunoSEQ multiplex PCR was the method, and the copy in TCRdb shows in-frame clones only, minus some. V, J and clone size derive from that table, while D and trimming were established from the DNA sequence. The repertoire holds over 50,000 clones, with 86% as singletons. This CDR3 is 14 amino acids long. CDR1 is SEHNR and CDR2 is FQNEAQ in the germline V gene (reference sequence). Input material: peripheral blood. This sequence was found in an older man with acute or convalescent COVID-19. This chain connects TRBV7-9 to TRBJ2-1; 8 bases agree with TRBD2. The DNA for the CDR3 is TGTGCCAGCAGATTAGGACTAGCCGACAATGAGCAGTTCTTC. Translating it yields CASRLGLADNEQFF.